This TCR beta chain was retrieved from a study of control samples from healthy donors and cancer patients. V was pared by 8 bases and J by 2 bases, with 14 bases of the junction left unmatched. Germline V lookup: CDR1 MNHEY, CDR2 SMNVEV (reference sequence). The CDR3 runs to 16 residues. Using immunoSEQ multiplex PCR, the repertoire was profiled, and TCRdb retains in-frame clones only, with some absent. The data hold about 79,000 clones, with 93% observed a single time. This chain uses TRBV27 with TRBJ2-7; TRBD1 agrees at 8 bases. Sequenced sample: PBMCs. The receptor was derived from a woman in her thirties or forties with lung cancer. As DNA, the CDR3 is TGTGCCAGCGGATCTTTATTGGACAGGGTGACCTACGAGCAGTACTTC. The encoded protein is CASGSLLDRVTYEQYF.